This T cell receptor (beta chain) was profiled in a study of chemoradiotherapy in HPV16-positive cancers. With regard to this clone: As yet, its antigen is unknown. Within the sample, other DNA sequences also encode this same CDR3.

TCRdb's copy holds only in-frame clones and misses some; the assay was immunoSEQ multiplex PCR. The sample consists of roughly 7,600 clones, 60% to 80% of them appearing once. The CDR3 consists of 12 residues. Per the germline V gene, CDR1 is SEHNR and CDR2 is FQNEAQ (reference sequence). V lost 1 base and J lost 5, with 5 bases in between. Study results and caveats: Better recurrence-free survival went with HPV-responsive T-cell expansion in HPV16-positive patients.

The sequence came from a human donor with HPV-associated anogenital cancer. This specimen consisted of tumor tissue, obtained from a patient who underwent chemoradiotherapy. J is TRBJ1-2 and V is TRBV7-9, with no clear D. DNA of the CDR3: TGTGCCAGCAGCTTAGGGACTTATGGCTACACCTTC. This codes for CASSLGTYGYTF.